The following is a T cell receptor beta chain sequence with its context. This clonotype was detected only a few times. Its antigen is still unknown. Nothing much larger sits one base from this clone, and base qualities are not available. The study was a case-control design nested within a healthcare worker cohort in London, UK, with weekly nasopharyngeal swab PCR tests and blood sampling. Healthcare workers were enrolled in the week of the UK lockdown, from 23 to 31 March 2020, and were followed every week for up to roughly 15 weeks. The data were obtained in a study of early T cells in non-severe SARS-CoV-2 infection (dated by TCRdb to the early 2020s). Looking at the study overall: Because TCR sequencing was done on bulk RNA from unsorted whole blood, the alpha and beta chains could not be paired.

Library construction relied on 5' RACE. The listed sequencing device is NextSeq 500. Unique molecular identifiers were attached to individual cDNA molecules in the TCR library protocol so that sequencing error and PCR bias could be corrected. Both TCR alpha and beta chains were sequenced, and tight co-correlation was observed between alpha and beta sequence abundances in each sample. The authors' pipeline ran thus. Decombinator V4 was used to annotate TCR sequences for V gene, J gene and CDR3. Expanded TCRs were defined as changing significantly between any two time points under a Poisson model with p below 0.0001. Abundances of TCRs were expressed as counts per million after normalisation to the total number of TCRs sequenced in each sample. MAIT TCRs were defined by TRAV1-2 paired with TRAJ12, TRAJ20 or TRAJ33, and iNKT TCRs by TRAV10 paired with TRAJ18. VDJdb, accessed 1 November 2021, was searched for CMV, EBV and SARS-CoV-2 annotated TCRs, with TCRs annotated for multiple antigens excluded. TCRdb cleaned the public reads at Q25 with fastp, built clones with MiXCR and kept in-frame beta chains. Rows with one shared CDR3 protein collapse into an entry with the most common genes and DNA. TCRdb's processing, not the study's, gives the V and J calls here. Across this sample there are over 75,000 distinct CDR3 sequences, with about 13% seen only once. Of the sample, over 2% is held by the ten largest clones.

Study-level results and caveats: VDJdb matching was skewed toward anti-spike CD8 responses, so virus-specific expansions were likely underestimated and private and CD4 specificities were missed.

CDR1 is given as MDHEN and CDR2 as SYDVKM, both from the germline V gene. Trimming leaves V shorter by 6 bases and J shorter by 5 bases, with the junction holding 11 bases beyond the gene matches. Spanning cysteine to phenylalanine, the CDR3 consists of 15 amino acids. Only CDR3 DNA remains: 45 bases, in frame from the first base. The chain is assembled from TRBV28 and TRBJ2-3; TRBD2 agrees with 7 junctional bases. Sequences were obtained from whole blood. The source of this sequence is an adult who was a healthcare worker with PCR-confirmed SARS-CoV-2 infection or an uninfected control (not recorded which). The CDR3 region reads CASSLLGRVKDTQYF. The sequenced DNA is TGTGCCAGCAGCCTGCTGGGGAGGGTCAAAGATACGCAGTATTTT.